These T cell receptor beta chains were read from a single sample in a study of CDR3 diversity in severe acne. TCRdb re-derived calls from the PCR reads in MiXCR, one entry per CDR3 protein. In the table there are 85,000 to 120,000 distinct CDR3 sequences, approximately 47% of which are singletons. The sequencing sample was made of blood. Every receptor here comes from a male donor with acne. Each CDR3 is given with its conserved first and last residue. A D gene is named only where the DNA matches it firmly. Clone size appears in some rows only: once, few, many, or a class for an expanded clone.

D gene,clone size,J gene,V gene,CDR3 length,CDR3 DNA,CDR3 protein
TRBD2,NA,TRBJ2-1,TRBV20-1,19,TGCAGTGCTAGAGATAGGGGGGCTAGCGGGAGGGCGGTCTACAATGAGCAGTTCTTC,CSARDRGASGRAVYNEQFF
NA,few,TRBJ2-5,TRBV28,12,TGTGCCAGCAGTTCCCAGACTGTGACCCAGTACTTC,CASSSQTVTQYF
TRBD1,NA,TRBJ2-7,TRBV14,16,TGTGCCAGCAGCCGGACAGGGGCCAAAAGCTCCTACGAGCAGTACTTC,CASSRTGAKSSYEQYF
TRBD1,many,TRBJ1-2,TRBV15,13,TGTGCCACCAGCAGGGGGACAGGCTATGGCTACACCTTC,CATSRGTGYGYTF
TRBD2,NA,TRBJ2-1,TRBV7-2,17,TGTGCCAGCAGCTTGATGAGACTAGCGGGAGGAACCAATGAGCAGTTCTTC,CASSLMRLAGGTNEQFF
NA,many,TRBJ2-3,TRBV4-3,16,TGCGCCAGCAGCCAAGCGCTCCGGATACCTCAGGGTACGCAGTATTTT,CASSQALRIPQGTQYF
NA,NA,TRBJ1-2,TRBV25-1,18,TGTGCCAGCAGTCCCTCGGGAGGACGGGGGAGCGGTCCTGACGGCTACACCTTC,CASSPSGGRGSGPDGYTF
NA,many,TRBJ1-5,TRBV19,11,TGTGCCGGTGGGGGGGGACAGCCCCAGCATTTT,CAGGGGQPQHF
NA,NA,TRBJ2-5,TRBV12-3/TRBV12-4,14,TGTGCCAGCAGTTTCGGAGGGTACACAGAGACCCAGTACTTC,CASSFGGYTETQYF
TRBD1,many,TRBJ2-2,TRBV19,16,TGTGCCAGTAACTCACAGGGGCCCCAAATCACCGGGGAGCTGTTTTTT,CASNSQGPQITGELFF
NA,NA,TRBJ1-5,TRBV6-6,12,TGTGCCAGCAGTTACTGGAAGGAGCCCCAGCATTTT,CASSYWKEPQHF
NA,NA,TRBJ1-1,TRBV15,13,TGTGCCACCAGCAGTACACGGAACACTGAAGCTTTCTTT,CATSSTRNTEAFF
NA,NA,TRBJ1-1,TRBV4-3,15,TGCGCCAGCAGCCACTCCCAGGGGATGAACACTGAAGCTTTCTTT,CASSHSQGMNTEAFF
NA,many,TRBJ1-1,TRBV20-1,14,TGCAGTGCTAGAGACCGCCGCGCGAACACTGAAGCTTTCTTT,CSARDRRANTEAFF
TRBD2,many,TRBJ2-1,TRBV15,15,TGTGCCACCAGCAGAGGGACTAGCGGGAGCAATGAGCAGTTCTTC,CATSRGTSGSNEQFF
TRBD2,NA,TRBJ2-1,TRBV7-9,14,TGTGCCAGCAGCTTGGGACTAGCGGGAACTGAAAAGTTCTTC,CASSLGLAGTEKFF
NA,NA,TRBJ2-1,TRBV13,17,TGTGCCAGCAACGCCGGCGGGGACTTCGGTTCCTACAATGAGCAGTTCTTC,CASNAGGDFGSYNEQFF
TRBD2,many,TRBJ2-3,TRBV5-1,15,TGCGCCAGCAGCTTGGGGGCGGGAGGCACATATACGCAGTATTTT,CASSLGAGGTYTQYF
NA,few,TRBJ1-2,TRBV29-1,11,TGCAGCGTTGCAAAGCTCTATGGCTACACCTTC,CSVAKLYGYTF
TRBD1,once,TRBJ2-5,TRBV5-6,16,TGTGCCAGCAGCTTAACAGGGACAGCCACCCAAGAGACCCAGTACTTC,CASSLTGTATQETQYF
TRBD1,many,TRBJ1-2,TRBV20-1,17,TGCAGTGCTAGAGCTCCCAACAGGGGGCGTCCTAACTATGGCTACACCTTC,CSARAPNRGRPNYGYTF
TRBD2,NA,TRBJ2-3,TRBV19,15,TGTGCCAGTAGATCAAGCGGGAGCAGCACAGATACGCAGTATTTT,CASRSSGSSTDTQYF
NA,NA,TRBJ1-4,TRBV5-1,16,TGCGCCAGCAGCTTGGAACAGCAGGGGTCGGATGAAAAACTGTTTTTT,CASSLEQQGSDEKLFF
TRBD2,NA,TRBJ2-7,TRBV20-1,13,TGCAGTGCTGATACTAGCGGGCGGTACGAGCAGTACTTC,CSADTSGRYEQYF
NA,many,TRBJ2-3,TRBV24-1,15,TGTGCCACCAGTGATCTCCCTGGGACGATAGATACGCAGTATTTT,CATSDLPGTIDTQYF
NA,NA,TRBJ2-6,TRBV5-4,15,TGTGCCAGCAGCCCAACAGGAACTGGGGCCAACGTCCTGACTTTC,CASSPTGTGANVLTF
NA,NA,TRBJ1-4,TRBV12-3/TRBV12-4,13,TGTGCCAGCAGTTCAGGGAGCAATGAAAAACTGTTTTTT,CASSSGSNEKLFF
TRBD2,many,TRBJ2-1,TRBV19,15,TGTGCCAGTAGTATAGTTCGGCTAGCGGGAGTCGAGCAGTTCTTC,CASSIVRLAGVEQFF
TRBD2,NA,TRBJ2-7,TRBV24-1,14,TGTGCCACCAGTGACTCAACTAGCGTGTACGAGCAGTACTTC,CATSDSTSVYEQYF
TRBD2,NA,TRBJ2-3,TRBV2,18,TGTGCCAGCAGCCGGGGTTTAGCGGGCCCAGTTAGCACAGATACGCAGTATTTT,CASSRGLAGPVSTDTQYF
NA,many,TRBJ1-1,TRBV7-2,13,TGTGCCAGCAGCTTAGTGGGGGTTGCTGAAGCTTTCTTT,CASSLVGVAEAFF
TRBD2,NA,TRBJ2-2,TRBV9,15,TGTGCCAGCAGCGTGGGGGGGATCGCCACCGGGGAGCTGTTTTTT,CASSVGGIATGELFF
NA,NA,TRBJ2-2,TRBV20-1,15,TGCAGTGCGGACAGGGCTGGGACTAGTGGCGGGGAGCTGTTTTTT,CSADRAGTSGGELFF
TRBD1,many,TRBJ2-1,TRBV29-1,14,TGCAGCGTTCGGGCGGGACAGGGTGCGGTTGAGCAGTTCTTC,CSVRAGQGAVEQFF
NA,many,TRBJ1-2,TRBV12-3/TRBV12-4,15,TGTGCCAGCAGTTTTTTCGGGCGCTTATCCTATGGCTACACCTTC,CASSFFGRLSYGYTF
TRBD2,NA,TRBJ2-7,TRBV7-8,16,TGTGCCAGCAGTCACCAAACCGGGACTATCATCTACGAGCAGTACTTC,CASSHQTGTIIYEQYF
NA,NA,TRBJ1-2,TRBV19,15,TGTGCCAGTACCCCAATGGTGGGGGCGCCGGGTGGCTACACCTTC,CASTPMVGAPGGYTF
TRBD2,NA,TRBJ2-5,TRBV29-1,17,TGCAGCGTTGAAGATCGACGGGCGGGAGGGGGGCGAGAGACCCAGTACTTC,CSVEDRRAGGGRETQYF
TRBD1,once,TRBJ1-2,TRBV7-2,14,TGTGCCAGCAGCTTACCGGGACAGCACTATGGCTACACCTTC,CASSLPGQHYGYTF
NA,NA,TRBJ2-1,TRBV28,11,TGTGCCAGCGGCCTAGGGGCCCAGCGGTTCTTC,CASGLGAQRFF
NA,NA,TRBJ2-5,TRBV2,13,TGTGCCAGCCGGAGGGGGAAACGAGAGACCCAGTACTTC,CASRRGKRETQYF
NA,NA,TRBJ1-2,TRBV20-1,15,TGCAGTGCTAGAGATCTAGGCAGTGGGAACTATGGCTACACCTTC,CSARDLGSGNYGYTF
TRBD1,NA,TRBJ2-5,TRBV7-6,16,TGTGCTAGCAGCTTAGATCTTGCAGGGGGCCCAGAGACCCAGTACTTC,CASSLDLAGGPETQYF
TRBD2,NA,TRBJ2-7,TRBV20-1,15,TGCAGTGCTAAAGGACTAGCGGGAGGTGGGGACGAGCAGTACTTC,CSAKGLAGGGDEQYF
NA,NA,TRBJ2-5,TRBV28,14,TGTGCCAGCAGTTTCCACGGACAGCAAGAGACCCAGTACTTC,CASSFHGQQETQYF
NA,NA,TRBJ2-2,TRBV6-1,15,TGTGCCAGCAGTGACCAGGAGGCGAACACCGGGGGGCTGTTTTTT,CASSDQEANTGGLFF
NA,once,TRBJ1-2,TRBV25-1,13,TGTGCCAGCAGCCCGGGCAGGTCCGCGGGCTACACCTTC,CASSPGRSAGYTF
NA,NA,TRBJ2-2,TRBV5-6,16,TGTGCCAGCAGCTTGGCCGTCAGGCGACACACCGGGGAGCTGTTTTTT,CASSLAVRRHTGELFF
NA,NA,TRBJ2-3,TRBV24-1,17,TGTGCCACCAGTGATTATCCCCGACGCAGCAGCACAGATACGCAGTATTTT,CATSDYPRRSSTDTQYF
NA,many,TRBJ1-3,TRBV6-1,14,TGTGCCAGTAGCAGGGGAATGTCTGGAAACACCATATATTTT,CASSRGMSGNTIYF
TRBD2,medium-sized,TRBJ2-3,TRBV20-1,13,TGCAGTGGACTAGCGGGAACGACAGATACGCAGTATTTT,CSGLAGTTDTQYF
NA,NA,TRBJ2-7,TRBV7-8,14,TGTGCCAGCAGGCTTGAGGGGGTTCCCTACGAGCAGTACTTC,CASRLEGVPYEQYF
TRBD2,many,TRBJ2-7,TRBV11-2,14,TGTGCCAGCACGGCTAGCGGGTTTAGCGACGAGCAGTACTTC,CASTASGFSDEQYF
NA,many,TRBJ1-4,TRBV7-8,14,TGTGCCAGCACCCTCGGGGGGTGGGATGAAAAACTGTTTTTT,CASTLGGWDEKLFF